These T cell receptor beta chains were read from a single sample in a study of cytomegalovirus exposure and HLA in healthy donors. Clones were read by immunoSEQ multiplex PCR, and TCRdb kept only the in-frame ones, dropping some. The sample carries roughly 330,000 clones, about nine tenths recorded once. The specimen sequenced was PBMCs. The receptor set was obtained from a woman aged 25 to 45 in good health and CMV-seropositive. Both conserved end residues are part of each CDR3. D genes are given only for firm matches.

J: TRBJ2-6; D: -; V: TRBV28; CDR3: CASSPTSGANVLTF
J: TRBJ2-1; D: -; V: TRBV19; CDR3: CASSITNPSNEQFF
J: TRBJ1-3; D: -; V: TRBV4-3; CDR3: CASSLNSGGGNTIYF
J: TRBJ2-7; D: -; V: TRBV15; CDR3: CATSREPKENYEQYF
J: TRBJ2-7; D: -; V: TRBV5-1; CDR3: CASSLWTDYEQYF
J: TRBJ2-2; D: -; V: TRBV28; CDR3: CASRSEGYDTGELFF
J: TRBJ2-7; D: TRBD2; V: TRBV7-2; CDR3: CASSLFSGRDEQYF
J: TRBJ1-1; D: TRBD1; V: TRBV29-1; CDR3: CSVATGKVNTEAFF
J: TRBJ2-5; D: -; V: TRBV7-6; CDR3: CASSSRGFQETQYF
J: TRBJ2-7; D: -; V: TRBV5-5; CDR3: CASSLGPSRNSYEQYF
J: TRBJ1-1; D: -; V: TRBV29-1; CDR3: CSVEDPSLTRNTEAFF
J: TRBJ1-1; D: TRBD1; V: TRBV13; CDR3: CASSRQQGTEAFF
J: TRBJ1-6; D: TRBD1; V: TRBV5-5; CDR3: CASSQGQLNSPLHF
J: TRBJ2-7; D: -; V: TRBV30; CDR3: CAWSVIPWDRSWSYEQYF
J: TRBJ2-7; D: TRBD1; V: TRBV2; CDR3: CASSVEGAPYEQYF
J: TRBJ2-7; D: TRBD2; V: TRBV6-4; CDR3: CASSDSGLAGPPYEQYF
J: TRBJ2-1; D: TRBD1; V: TRBV2; CDR3: CASRGQGTGNEQFF
J: TRBJ2-5; D: -; V: TRBV11-2; CDR3: CASSEAAGGRRETQYF
J: TRBJ2-7; D: TRBD1; V: TRBV14; CDR3: CASSLPPGTGFYEQYF
J: TRBJ2-5; D: -; V: TRBV13; CDR3: CASSLVRGLGGETQYF
J: TRBJ1-2; D: -; V: TRBV5-5; CDR3: CASSLGAAEGRGYTF
J: TRBJ1-5; D: TRBD1; V: TRBV4-3; CDR3: CASSQDRGPNQPQHF
J: TRBJ2-7; D: -; V: TRBV25-1; CDR3: CASSEFGGSYEQYF
J: TRBJ2-2; D: -; V: TRBV5-1; CDR3: CASSLAQGFGELFF
J: TRBJ2-7; D: -; V: TRBV7-5; CDR3: CVRSLILLLVRESYEQYF
J: TRBJ2-7; D: TRBD1; V: TRBV11-2; CDR3: CASSLAWDRIYEQYF
J: TRBJ2-7; D: -; V: TRBV28; CDR3: CASRVAVAAYEQYF
J: TRBJ1-5; D: -; V: TRBV6-4; CDR3: CASSVNSNQPQHF
J: TRBJ1-1; D: -; V: TRBV27; CDR3: CASSPGWENTEAFF
J: TRBJ2-7; D: -; V: TRBV7-8; CDR3: CASSTSGLAGNEQYF
J: TRBJ1-6; D: TRBD1; V: TRBV6-5; CDR3: CASSTGQGQNSPLHF
J: TRBJ2-3; D: TRBD1; V: TRBV13; CDR3: CASSFSDRVSTDTQYF
J: TRBJ1-2; D: -; V: TRBV29-1; CDR3: CSVDANVYGYTF
J: TRBJ2-7; D: -; V: TRBV14; CDR3: CASRPDGSYEQYF
J: TRBJ2-1; D: -; V: TRBV7-2; CDR3: CASGHARAINNEQFF
J: TRBJ1-2; D: -; V: TRBV30; CDR3: CAWSQSVGRTNYGYTF
J: TRBJ1-2; D: TRBD1; V: TRBV7-2; CDR3: CASSFSGTETYGYTF
J: TRBJ2-1; D: TRBD1; V: TRBV7-8; CDR3: CASSLVPGTGDPYNEQFF
J: TRBJ2-7; D: TRBD2; V: TRBV5-4; CDR3: CASSAGTTYEQYF
J: TRBJ2-7; D: -; V: TRBV19; CDR3: CASSIAGDSYEQYF
J: TRBJ2-7; D: -; V: TRBV6-1; CDR3: CASSETGPYEQYF
J: TRBJ2-3; D: TRBD2; V: TRBV29-1; CDR3: CSVENMPLTSGRSDTQYF
J: TRBJ2-1; D: -; V: TRBV19; CDR3: CASRWWNEQFF
J: TRBJ2-1; D: -; V: TRBV15; CDR3: CATSRVGDSYNEQFF
J: TRBJ2-3; D: TRBD2; V: TRBV7-7; CDR3: CASSRGVASGSADTQYF
J: TRBJ2-2; D: -; V: TRBV28; CDR3: CASRQDSITGELFF
J: TRBJ1-3; D: -; V: TRBV4-3; CDR3: CASSQVLGNTIYF
J: TRBJ1-5; D: -; V: TRBV10-2; CDR3: CASRDRQSSNQPQHF
J: TRBJ2-5; D: TRBD2; V: TRBV25-1; CDR3: CASSELLPGLAYQETQYF
J: TRBJ2-4; D: -; V: TRBV28; CDR3: CASSLTPEGNIQYF
J: TRBJ1-2; D: -; V: TRBV4-3; CDR3: CASSQGDRGGYGYTF
J: TRBJ2-5; D: -; V: TRBV18; CDR3: CASSPGVGGWQETQYF
J: TRBJ2-4; D: -; V: TRBV29-1; CDR3: CSALQGTKNIQYF
J: TRBJ2-7; D: TRBD1; V: TRBV19; CDR3: CASSPTEGASYEQYF
J: TRBJ1-4; D: -; V: TRBV11-2; CDR3: CASSLEPDLLGEKLFF
J: TRBJ1-5; D: -; V: TRBV28; CDR3: CASSLTAGSVDQPQHF
J: TRBJ2-2; D: -; V: TRBV27; CDR3: CASDRVGGTGELFF
J: TRBJ1-2; D: TRBD1; V: TRBV4-2; CDR3: CASSPGDRLLYGYTF